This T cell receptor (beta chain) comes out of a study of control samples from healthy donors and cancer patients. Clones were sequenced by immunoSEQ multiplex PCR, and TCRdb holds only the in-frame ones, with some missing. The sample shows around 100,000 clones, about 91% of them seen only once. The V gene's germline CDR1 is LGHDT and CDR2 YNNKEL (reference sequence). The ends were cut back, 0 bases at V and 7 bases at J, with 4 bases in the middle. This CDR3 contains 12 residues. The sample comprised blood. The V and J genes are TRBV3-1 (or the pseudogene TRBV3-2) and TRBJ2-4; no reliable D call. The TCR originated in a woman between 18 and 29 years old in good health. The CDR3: CASSQERNIQYF. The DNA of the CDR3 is TGTGCCAGCAGCCAAGAAAGGAACATTCAGTACTTC.